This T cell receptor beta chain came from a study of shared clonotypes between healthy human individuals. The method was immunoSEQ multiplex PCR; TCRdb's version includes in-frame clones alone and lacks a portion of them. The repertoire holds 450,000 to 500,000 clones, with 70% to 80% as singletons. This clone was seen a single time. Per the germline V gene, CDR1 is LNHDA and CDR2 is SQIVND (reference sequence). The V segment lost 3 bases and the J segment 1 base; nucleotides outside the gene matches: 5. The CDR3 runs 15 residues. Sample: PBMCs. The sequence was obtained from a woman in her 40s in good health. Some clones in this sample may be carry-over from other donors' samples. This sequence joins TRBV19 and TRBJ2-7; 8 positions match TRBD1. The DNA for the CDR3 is TGTGCCAGTAGTATCTTCGGGACAGGATCCTACGAGCAGTACTTC. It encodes CASSIFGTGSYEQYF.